The source of this T cell receptor beta chain is a study of T cells in Graves' hyperthyroidism and ophthalmopathy. Notes on the study in general: Peripheral blood also featured most of the thyroid clonotypes expanded above 0.001. The model's output predicted ophthalmopathy at a median of 6.5 months prior to onset.

This clonotype was seen ten or more times. Antigen specificity is unknown. Researchers took RNA transcripts and amplified the TCR beta CDR3 regions from them. In the first-round RT-PCR of the TCR CDR3, the HTBI primer set was used. TCRdb reanalysed the multiplex PCR reads using MiXCR and keeps one entry per CDR3 protein. The sample has more than 250,000 distinct CDR3 sequences, about 15% seen once. There are 12 residues in the CDR3. Germline assignment: CDR1 MNHNS and CDR2 SASEGT. V was clipped by 7 bases and J by 4 bases, with 11 bases between them. Uncontrolled infection, other autoimmune disease, pregnancy or lactation barred patients from enrollment.

The sample consisted of blood. The chain is built from TRBV6-1 and TRBJ2-7; D is possibly TRBD2 (6 bases). This sequence originates from a woman in her forties or fifties with Graves' hyperthyroidism that later progressed to Graves' ophthalmopathy. The CDR3 loop reads CASNPGLYEQYF. The CDR3, as DNA: TGTGCCAGCAACCCGGGACTGTACGAGCAGTACTTC.